This T cell receptor (beta chain) was profiled in a study of PD-L1 blockade in urothelial cancer. Overall study: Beginning in the mid-2010s, patients received atezolizumab, given as 1,200 mg intravenously every 3 weeks. Counts from blood samples showed a median of 141,255 T cells.

V lost 9 bases, J lost 7 bases, and 18 bases lay in between. Germline lookup yields CDR1 MNHNS and CDR2 SASEGT. CDR3 length: 13 residues. Spike-ins of synthetic TCR analog templates went into each PCR. Assay used: immunoSEQ multiplex PCR; TCRdb lists only in-frame clones, some missing. The repertoire holds some 84,000 clones, with 82% as singletons. This specimen consisted of PBMCs, obtained around atezolizumab (anti-PD-L1) treatment. J is TRBJ1-2 and V is TRBV6-1; D remains unclear. The TCR originated in a man between 65 and 85 years old with urothelial cancer. The CDR3 sequence is CARTQTADGGYTF. DNA for the CDR3: TGTGCCAGGACTCAGACTGCTGATGGTGGCTACACCTTC.